The 10 T cell receptor beta chains below were found in one sample sequenced in a study of a mutant IDH1 vaccine in newly diagnosed glioma. The time point is: week 47, end of study. The content of each vaccine dose was 300 ug of mutant IDH1 20-mer peptide, and topical imiquimod accompanied it. No antigen is known for these receptors. The assay was immunoSEQ multiplex PCR, and TCRdb's table has in-frame clones only and misses some. The data contain about 24,000 clones, about 81% of them singletons. Sequencing used PBMCs, obtained from a glioma patient whose treatment included an IDH1 peptide vaccine. These receptor sequences come from a man aged 40-49 years with glioma. Some clones in this sample may be carry-over from other donors' samples.

This rearrangement joins TRBV19 to TRBJ1-5, with unresolved D. V gave up 2 bases and J gave up 0 bases, with 8 bases separating them. CDR1 is LNHDA, CDR2 SQIVND, per germline (reference sequence). The CDR3 has 15 amino acids. The CDR3 loop reads CASSISGYSNQPQHF. CDR3 sequence (DNA): TGTGCCAGTAGTATATCGGGGTATAGCAATCAGCCCCAGCATTTT. The whole variable domain, remainder taken from reference TRBV19 and TRBJ1-5, is DGGITQSPKYLFRKEGQNVTLSCEQNLNHDAMYWYRQDPGQGLRLIYYSQIVNDFQKGDIAEGYSVSREKKESFPLTVTSAQKNPTAFYLCASSISGYSNQPQHFGDGTRLSIL.

This sequence joins TRBV28 and TRBJ1-6, with D possibly being TRBD1 (5 bases). Trimming removed 4 bases from V and 11 bases from J, with 21 bases in between. Per the germline V gene, CDR1 is MDHEN and CDR2 is SYDVKM. The CDR3 is 16 amino acids. CDR3 in DNA: TGTGCCAGCAGTTCCGGGGCTGGCACGGGTGCGGCACCCCTCCACTTT. Its protein is CASSSGAGTGAAPLHF.

This sequence joins TRBV4-1 and TRBJ2-7, with TRBD1 as a possible D gene (6 bases). The germline CDR1 and CDR2 sequences are MGHRA and YSYEKL. The CDR3 spans 18 residues. V dropped 2 bases and J dropped 3 bases, with 23 bases sitting between them. CDR3 sequence (DNA): TGCGCCAGCAGCCAATCTCCCGACAGGCCCCGTAAAAGCTACGAGCAGTACTTC. As protein: CASSQSPDRPRKSYEQYF.

This chain's CDR3 is CASSLARGQAWGTQYF. The CDR3 DNA follows: TGTGCCAGCAGCTTGGCACGGGGGCAGGCCTGGGGTACGCAGTATTTT. This sequence joins TRBV5-4 and TRBJ2-3, with D perhaps given as TRBD1 or TRBD2 (6 bases each). The V gene lost 0 bases and the J gene lost 8 bases, with 19 bases spanning the gap. The CDR3 runs 16 residues. Germline V gives CDR1 SGHNT, CDR2 YYREEE (reference sequence).

This sequence joins TRBV6-1 and TRBJ1-6; D is unclear. The V gene's germline CDR1 is MNHNS and CDR2 SASEGT. There are 15 residues in the CDR3. Trimming stripped 3 bases from V and 7 bases from J, with 13 bases between. Here the CDR3 DNA reads TGTGCCAGCAGTGATATCGGGTCCCACAATTCACCCCTCCACTTT. It encodes CASSDIGSHNSPLHF.

This chain joins TRBV6-1 and TRBJ1-1; 8 nucleotides agree with TRBD1. CDR3 size: 15 residues. The V gene end was trimmed by 11 bases and the J gene end by 8 bases; junction bases not matched to a gene: 19. CDR1 is MNHNS and CDR2 is SASEGT in the germline V gene. CDR3 protein: CAVEPADRGGGEAFF. DNA for the CDR3: TGTGCCGTCGAACCAGCCGACAGGGGAGGAGGCGAAGCTTTCTTT.

The chain combines TRBV10-3 with TRBJ1-2, with 9 bases matching TRBD1. The germline gives CDR1 ENHRY, CDR2 SYGVKD. The CDR3 length is 14 residues. V was pared by 4 bases and J by 8 bases, with 8 bases of the junction left unmatched. The CDR3 reads CAISVPGQGGGYTF. The CDR3 bases are TGTGCCATCAGTGTACCGGGACAGGGAGGCGGCTACACCTTC.

V usage is TRBV27 and J usage is TRBJ1-1; the match to TRBD1 covers 7 bases. Germline V gene lookup returns CDR1 MNHEY and CDR2 SMNVEV (reference sequence). Trimming took 5 bases from V and 0 from J; bases not matched to a gene: 12. The CDR3 is 17 amino acids. In DNA form, the CDR3 reads TGTGCCAGCAGTGGGTTCGACAGGGCCTTGATGAACACTGAAGCTTTCTTT. It is translated as CASSGFDRALMNTEAFF.

The rearrangement links TRBV6-6 to TRBJ2-7; D gene ambiguous. The CDR3 covers 13 residues. Germline V gives CDR1 MNHNY, CDR2 SVGAGI (reference sequence). Trimming left V 0 bases short and J 7 bases short, with 10 bases between. The chain's CDR3 is CASSYSGWSEQYF. CDR3 DNA: TGTGCCAGCAGTTACTCGGGTTGGTCGGAGCAGTACTTC.

The chain is built from TRBV7-3 and TRBJ2-2, with D possibly matching TRBD1 (7 bases). Trimming cost V 5 bases and J 8 bases, with 18 bases left between them. The CDR3 is 15 amino acids. Germline V gene sequence: CDR1 SGHTA, CDR2 FQGTGA. The CDR3 DNA reads TGTGCCAGCAGCCCAGGGGGGATCATCTCGGGGGAGCTGTTTTTT. Amino acid sequence: CASSPGGIISGELFF.